The 17 T cell receptor beta chains below were found in one sample sequenced in a study of cytomegalovirus exposure and HLA in healthy donors. Using immunoSEQ multiplex PCR, the repertoire was profiled, and TCRdb retains in-frame clones only, with some absent. The sample has 250,000 to 400,000 clones, approximately 88% seen once. The material sequenced was PBMCs. The source of these receptors is a man in his thirties or forties in good health and CMV-seronegative.

In DNA form, the CDR3 reads TGTGCCAGCAGCGTAGGGCAACGTAACACTGAAGCTTTCTTT. Translating it yields CASSVGQRNTEAFF. The gene calls are TRBV9 and TRBJ1-1; D not certain. Germline CDR1 is SGDLS and CDR2 is YYNGEE. Trimming stripped 0 bases from V and 2 bases from J, with 8 bases between. The CDR3 is 14 residues long.

V gene TRBV5-4 combines with J gene TRBJ2-3, with D unclear. Germline V CDR1 and CDR2: SGHNT, YYREEE (reference sequence). V was trimmed by 5 bases and J by 3 bases, leaving 7 bases between them. The CDR3 length is 12 residues. As DNA, the CDR3 is TGTGCCAGCAGTCCCCAAACAGATACGCAGTATTTT. This sequence encodes CASSPQTDTQYF.

V gene TRBV27 combines with J gene TRBJ2-5, with TRBD2 identical over 7 bases. The V segment lost 7 bases and the J segment 2 bases; nucleotides outside the gene matches: 7. CDR1 is MNHEY, CDR2 SMNVEV, per germline (reference sequence). This CDR3 has 14 amino acids. The CDR3: CASTARGLQETQYF. Written as DNA, the CDR3 is TGTGCCAGCACTGCGCGGGGGTTACAAGAGACCCAGTACTTC.

The V gene is TRBV7-9, the J gene TRBJ1-5, with D unclear. The germline gives CDR1 SEHNR, CDR2 FQNEAQ (reference sequence). V lost 0 bases, J lost 0 bases, and 9 bases lay in between. CDR3 length: 16 amino acids. CDR3 nucleotides: TGTGCCAGCAGCTTAGCCGGAACGGGTAGCAATCAGCCCCAGCATTTT. Its protein product is CASSLAGTGSNQPQHF.

CDR3 in amino acids: CASSRRPGGHYGYTF. In nucleotides, the CDR3 is TGCGCCAGCAGCCGACGTCCCGGGGGGCACTATGGCTACACCTTC. The chain employs TRBV4-1 and TRBJ1-2, with a tentative D call TRBD1 (6 bases). Trimming left V 4 bases short and J 3 bases short, with 15 bases between. The CDR3 is 15 amino acids. Germline assignment: CDR1 MGHRA and CDR2 YSYEKL.

This sequence joins TRBV12-1 and TRBJ2-2; the D segment call TRBD2 is taken from the table without a DNA check. TRBV12-1 is given as a pseudogene. The CDR3 covers 14 residues. CDR3 in amino acids: CAIVGGGYTGELFF. The CDR3 nucleotides read TGTGCCATTGTCGGGGGTGGTTACACCGGGGAGCTGTTTTTT.

CDR3 residues: CASSPQGALNTEAFF. CDR3 bases: TGTGCCAGTAGCCCACAGGGGGCATTGAACACTGAAGCTTTCTTT. The genes are TRBV19 and TRBJ1-1; 9 bases map to TRBD1. The V gene end was trimmed by 6 bases and the J gene end by 0 bases; junction bases not matched to a gene: 5. The CDR3 has 15 amino acids. Germline-derived CDR1 and CDR2 are LNHDA and SQIVND (reference sequence).

The chain employs TRBV4-3 and TRBJ2-5, with 8 bases aligning to TRBD1. With 4 bases clipped from V and 7 bases from J, the junction kept 5 bases outside the gene matches. Looked up from germline, CDR1 is LGHNA and CDR2 is YSLEER. CDR3 size: 13 residues. The CDR3 loop is CASSPDRVGTQYF. In DNA form, the CDR3 reads TGCGCCAGCAGCCCGGACAGGGTCGGGACCCAGTACTTC.

V is TRBV9 and J is TRBJ1-1; 11 positions agree with TRBD1. The CDR3 runs 16 residues. Germline-derived CDR1 and CDR2 are SGDLS and YYNGEE. The V and J ends lost 0 bases and 0 bases, in that order; junction bases with no gene match: 1. The CDR3 DNA is TGTGCCAGCAGCGTAGGGACAGGGGGCTTGAACACTGAAGCTTTCTTT. Translating it yields CASSVGTGGLNTEAFF.

The genes are TRBV7-2 and TRBJ2-5, with D perhaps TRBD1 (6 bases). The germline V gene encodes CDR1 SGHTA and CDR2 FQGNSA. Trimming cost V 1 base and J 1 base, with 13 bases left between them. The length of the CDR3 is 16 residues. The CDR3 spells CASSLGSGAFQETQYF. The DNA for the CDR3 is TGTGCCAGCAGCTTAGGTTCAGGGGCCTTCCAAGAGACCCAGTACTTC.

The chain links TRBV6-5 to TRBJ2-7, with 9 bases matching TRBD1. CDR3 length: 14 residues. V shed 2 bases, J shed 4 bases, and the junction held 3 bases outside the gene matches. Per the germline V gene, CDR1 is MNHEY and CDR2 is SVGAGI. CDR3 region: CASSYGDRVYEQYF. The CDR3 DNA sequence: TGTGCCAGCAGTTACGGGGACAGGGTTTACGAGCAGTACTTC.

The chain carries TRBV5-4 and TRBJ2-2, with a tentative D call TRBD1 (5 bases). CDR1 and CDR2 from the germline V gene are SGHNT and YYREEE (reference sequence). This CDR3 comprises 13 residues. Trimming cost V 4 bases and J 4 bases, with 8 bases left between them. CDR3 DNA sequence: TGTGCCAGCAGCCGGACAATCACCGGGGAGCTGTTTTTT. Its protein product is CASSRTITGELFF.

The chain recombines TRBV11-2 with TRBJ2-7, with TRBD1 identical over 9 bases. V dropped 3 bases and J dropped 5; count of bases not matched to a gene: 5. Germline V CDR1 and CDR2: SGHAT, FQNNGV. The CDR3 runs 14 residues. The CDR3 sequence is CASSFRQGVDEQYF. Here the CDR3 DNA reads TGTGCCAGCAGCTTCCGACAGGGGGTCGACGAGCAGTACTTC.

V gene TRBV19 combines with J gene TRBJ1-2, with 8 bases that match TRBD1. The V and J ends lost 6 bases and 4 bases, in that order; junction bases with no gene match: 10. The CDR3 contains 15 residues. CDR1 and CDR2 (germline): LNHDA, SQIVND (reference sequence). The CDR3 nucleotides read TGTGCCAGTAGCCTAGACAGGGGAGGCATCTATGGCTACACCTTC. It is translated as CASSLDRGGIYGYTF.

The rearrangement uses TRBV2 and TRBJ2-3; perhaps TRBD1 as D (6 bases). V gave up 2 bases and J gave up 6 bases, with 15 bases separating them. The CDR3 has 15 amino acids. CDR1 and CDR2 from the germline V gene are SNHLY and FYNNEI. Written as DNA, the CDR3 is TGTGCCAGCAGTGAATTTTACAGGGAGATGGATACGCAGTATTTT. This sequence encodes CASSEFYREMDTQYF.

V is TRBV4-1 and J is TRBJ1-3, with TRBD1 matching 7 bases. The CDR3 loop spans 19 amino acids. The germline CDR1 and CDR2 sequences are MGHRA and YSYEKL. The V segment lost 0 bases and the J segment 0 bases; nucleotides outside the gene matches: 11. CDR3 sequence reads: CASSQDRQGGLISGNTIYF. The CDR3 bases are TGCGCCAGCAGCCAAGATAGGCAGGGGGGTTTGATCTCTGGAAACACCATATATTTT.

The rearrangement joins TRBV9 to TRBJ1-1; D unresolved. Deletions cut 0 bases from V and 1 base from J, with 10 bases between. The CDR3 consists of 15 residues. Germline V gene lookup returns CDR1 SGDLS and CDR2 YYNGEE. The CDR3 spells CASSVEVGQNTEAFF. CDR3 nucleotide sequence: TGTGCCAGCAGCGTAGAGGTGGGCCAGAACACTGAAGCTTTCTTT.